Each of the 8 T cell receptor beta chains below was sequenced from the same sample in a study of response to subunit inactivated influenza vaccine. TCRdb processed the RT-PCR reads anew with MiXCR; each CDR3 protein has one entry. Altogether some 480,000 distinct CDR3 sequences are present, 9.5% to 12% being singletons, with the ten largest covering 10% to 15%. The specimen comprised PBMCs from blood, sampled roughly 47 days after vaccination. These receptors originate from a man in his fifties who received an inactivated influenza vaccine.

This clonotype has ten or more counts. The genes are TRBV5-1 and TRBJ1-4; 7 positions agree with TRBD1. The CDR3 contains 14 residues. Germline assignment: CDR1 SGHRS and CDR2 YFSETQ. The ends lost 4 bases at V and 7 bases at J; junction bases unmatched: 7. The CDR3 loop reads CASSGAGTVEKLFF. The CDR3 DNA sequence: TGCGCCAGCAGCGGGGCCGGGACAGTTGAAAAACTGTTTTTT.

This clonotype has a single count. V usage is TRBV12-2 and J usage is TRBJ2-1; the table's D call of TRBD1 was not tested on the DNA. TRBV12-2 is reported as a pseudogene. The CDR3 sequence is 16 residues long. The DNA of the CDR3 is TGTGCAAGTCGCTTAGGCCGTTCTAGGGATCCACCGGGGCAGTTCTTC. Its protein is CASRLGRSRDPPGQFF.

There are many counts of this clonotype. This sequence joins TRBV7-2 and TRBJ2-7, with 12 bases aligning to TRBD1. The V segment lost 5 bases and the J segment 4 bases; nucleotides outside the gene matches: 3. This CDR3 has 14 amino acids. Germline V lookup: CDR1 SGHTA, CDR2 FQGNSA. This chain's CDR3 is CASSRDRGPYEQYF. The CDR3 DNA is TGTGCCAGCAGCCGGGACAGGGGGCCATACGAGCAGTACTTC.

This clonotype was observed a handful of times. This chain connects TRBV2 to TRBJ2-1; 8 nucleotides align to TRBD2. V dropped 4 bases and J dropped 4; count of bases not matched to a gene: 6. The CDR3 consists of 15 residues. Germline V gene lookup returns CDR1 SNHLY and CDR2 FYNNEI. CDR3: CASSALVAGYNEQFF. For the CDR3, the DNA is TGTGCCAGCAGTGCATTGGTAGCGGGATACAATGAGCAGTTCTTC.

The rearrangement joins TRBV7-9 to TRBJ2-6; maybe TRBD2 (7 bases). The CDR3 is 17 residues long. Germline values: CDR1 SEHNR, CDR2 FQNEAQ (reference sequence). Trimming shortened V by 5 bases and J by 1 base, and 15 bases separated the two germline ends. The CDR3 sequence: CASSRGGAFSGANVLTF. In DNA form, the CDR3 reads TGTGCCAGCAGCAGAGGGGGGGCCTTTTCTGGGGCCAACGTCCTGACTTTC.

This clonotype was recorded a few times. The chain joins TRBV15 to TRBJ2-1; 9 bases map to TRBD2. Germline assignment: CDR1 LNHNV and CDR2 YYDKDF (reference sequence). V was pared by 1 base and J by 9 bases, with 7 bases of the junction left unmatched. The CDR3 loop spans 15 amino acids. The DNA of the CDR3 is TGTGCCACCAGCAGAGTTAGCGGGAGCTTCGGTGAGCAGTTCTTC. It is translated as CATSRVSGSFGEQFF.

This clonotype was seen a single time. This chain's CDR3 is CATNPTSGGPGDTQYF. In DNA, the CDR3 is TGTGCCACCAACCCGACTAGCGGGGGTCCCGGAGATACGCAGTATTTT. The V call is TRBV15, the J call TRBJ2-3; 12 nucleotides align to TRBD2. The CDR3 totals 16 residues. CDR1 is LNHNV, CDR2 YYDKDF, per germline (reference sequence). Losses at the gene ends were 7 bases for V and 5 bases for J; bases not matched to a gene: 10.

This clonotype was counted ten times or more. The V gene is TRBV12-3 or TRBV12-4, the J gene TRBJ1-2; D unresolved. Between the trimmed V and J ends, which lost 6 bases and 2 bases, there was a span of 10 bases. The CDR3 totals 13 residues. CDR3 region: CASSQQGNYGYTF. DNA for the CDR3: TGTGCCAGCAGCCAACAAGGAAACTATGGCTACACCTTC.